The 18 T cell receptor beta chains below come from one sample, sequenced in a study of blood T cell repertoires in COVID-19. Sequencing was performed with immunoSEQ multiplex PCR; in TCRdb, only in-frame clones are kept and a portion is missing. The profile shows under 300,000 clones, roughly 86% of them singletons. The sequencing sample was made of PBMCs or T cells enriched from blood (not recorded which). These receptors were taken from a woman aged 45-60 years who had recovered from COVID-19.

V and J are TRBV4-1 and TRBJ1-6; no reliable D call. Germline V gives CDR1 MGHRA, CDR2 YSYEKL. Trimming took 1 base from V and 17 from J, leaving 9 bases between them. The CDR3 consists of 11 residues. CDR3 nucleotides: TGCGCCAGCAGCCAAGCGGGGTCCTTCCACTTT. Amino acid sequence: CASSQAGSFHF.

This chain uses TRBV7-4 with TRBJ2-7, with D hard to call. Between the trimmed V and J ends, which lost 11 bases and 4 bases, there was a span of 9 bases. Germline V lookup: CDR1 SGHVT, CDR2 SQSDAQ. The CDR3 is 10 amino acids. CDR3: CAGQWYEQYF. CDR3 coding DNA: TGTGCCGGGCAGTGGTACGAGCAGTACTTC.

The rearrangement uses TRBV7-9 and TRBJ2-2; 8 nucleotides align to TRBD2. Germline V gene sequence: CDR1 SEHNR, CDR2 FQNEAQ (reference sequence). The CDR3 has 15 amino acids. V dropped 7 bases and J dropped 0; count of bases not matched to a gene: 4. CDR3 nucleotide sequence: TGTGCCAGCAAATATAGCGGGACGAACACCGGGGAGCTGTTTTTT. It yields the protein CASKYSGTNTGELFF.

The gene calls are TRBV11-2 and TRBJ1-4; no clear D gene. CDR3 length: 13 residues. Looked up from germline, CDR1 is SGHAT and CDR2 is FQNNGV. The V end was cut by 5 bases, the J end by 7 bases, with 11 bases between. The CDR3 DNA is TGTGCCAGCAGCGTTCCCTCTTCTGAAAAACTGTTTTTT. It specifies CASSVPSSEKLFF.

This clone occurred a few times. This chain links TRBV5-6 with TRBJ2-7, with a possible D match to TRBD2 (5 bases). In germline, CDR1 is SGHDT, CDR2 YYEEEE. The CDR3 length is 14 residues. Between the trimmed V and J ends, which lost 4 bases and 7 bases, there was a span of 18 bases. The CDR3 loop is CASSEPGSLREQYF. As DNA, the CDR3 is TGTGCCAGCAGCGAACCGGGATCCCTGAGGGAGCAGTACTTC.

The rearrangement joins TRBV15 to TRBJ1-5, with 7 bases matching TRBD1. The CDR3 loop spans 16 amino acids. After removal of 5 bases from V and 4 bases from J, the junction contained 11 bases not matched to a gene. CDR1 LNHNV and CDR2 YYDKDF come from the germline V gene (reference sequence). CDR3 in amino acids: CATSLPGQKLNQPQHF. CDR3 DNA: TGTGCCACCAGCCTGCCGGGACAGAAATTAAATCAGCCCCAGCATTTT.

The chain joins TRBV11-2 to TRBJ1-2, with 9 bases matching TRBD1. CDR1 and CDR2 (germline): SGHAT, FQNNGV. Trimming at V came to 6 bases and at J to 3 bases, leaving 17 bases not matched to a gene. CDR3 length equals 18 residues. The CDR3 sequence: CASSPLYSGTGMDYGYTF. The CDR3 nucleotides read TGTGCCAGCAGTCCATTGTACTCCGGGACAGGGATGGACTATGGCTACACCTTC.

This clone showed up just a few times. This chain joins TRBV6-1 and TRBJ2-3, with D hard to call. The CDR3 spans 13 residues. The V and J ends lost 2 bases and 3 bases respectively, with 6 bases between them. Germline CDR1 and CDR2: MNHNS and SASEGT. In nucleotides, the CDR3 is TGTGCCAGCAGTGAAACAGAAACAGATACGCAGTATTTT. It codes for CASSETETDTQYF.

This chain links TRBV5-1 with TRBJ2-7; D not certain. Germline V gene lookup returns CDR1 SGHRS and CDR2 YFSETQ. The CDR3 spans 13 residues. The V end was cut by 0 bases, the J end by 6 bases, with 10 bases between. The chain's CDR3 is CASSLVGKSEQYF. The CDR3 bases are TGCGCCAGCAGCTTGGTGGGCAAGTCCGAGCAGTACTTC.

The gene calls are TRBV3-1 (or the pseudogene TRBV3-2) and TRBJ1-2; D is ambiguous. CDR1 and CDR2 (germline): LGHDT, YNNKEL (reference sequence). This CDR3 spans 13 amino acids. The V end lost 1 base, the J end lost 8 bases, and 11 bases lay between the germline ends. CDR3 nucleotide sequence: TGTGCCAGCAGCCAAGGGCAGACATCGGGCTACACCTTC. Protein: CASSQGQTSGYTF.

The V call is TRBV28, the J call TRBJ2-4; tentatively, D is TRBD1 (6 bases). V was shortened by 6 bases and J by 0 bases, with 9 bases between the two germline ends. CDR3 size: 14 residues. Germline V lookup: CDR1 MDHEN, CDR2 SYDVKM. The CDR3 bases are TGTGCCAGCAGAGACAGGCCAGCCAAAAACATTCAGTACTTC. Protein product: CASRDRPAKNIQYF.

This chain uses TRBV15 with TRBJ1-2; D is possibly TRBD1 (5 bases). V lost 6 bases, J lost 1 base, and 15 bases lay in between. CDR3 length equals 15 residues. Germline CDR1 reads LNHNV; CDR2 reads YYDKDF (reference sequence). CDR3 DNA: TGTGCCACCAGTCGGGGGGGATGGGATAACTATGGCTACACCTTC. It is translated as CATSRGGWDNYGYTF.

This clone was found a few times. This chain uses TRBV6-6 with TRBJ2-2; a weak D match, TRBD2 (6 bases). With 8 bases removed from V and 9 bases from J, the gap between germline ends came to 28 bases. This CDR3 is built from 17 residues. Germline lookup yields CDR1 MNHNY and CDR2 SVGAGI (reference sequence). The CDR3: CASCPGLYYSSLRELFF. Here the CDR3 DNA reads TGTGCCAGCTGTCCGGGACTCTATTATTCCTCGCTGAGGGAGCTGTTTTTT.

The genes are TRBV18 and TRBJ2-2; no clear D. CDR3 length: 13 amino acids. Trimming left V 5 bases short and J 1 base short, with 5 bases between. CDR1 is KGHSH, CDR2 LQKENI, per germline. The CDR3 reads CASSTGNTGELFF. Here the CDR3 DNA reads TGTGCCAGCTCAACGGGGAACACCGGGGAGCTGTTTTTT.

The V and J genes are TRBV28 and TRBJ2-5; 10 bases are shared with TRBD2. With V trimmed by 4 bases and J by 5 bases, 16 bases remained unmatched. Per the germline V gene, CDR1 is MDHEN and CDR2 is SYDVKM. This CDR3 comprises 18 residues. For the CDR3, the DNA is TGTGCCAGCAGTTCCGCGGGACTAGCGAGGGGGGTCGGGGAGACCCAGTACTTC. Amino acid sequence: CASSSAGLARGVGETQYF. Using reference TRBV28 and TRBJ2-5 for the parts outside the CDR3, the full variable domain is DVKVTQSSRYLVKRTGEKVFLECVQDMDHENMFWYRQDPGLGLRLIYFSYDVKMKEKGDIPEGYSVSREKKERFSLILESASTNQTSMYLCASSSAGLARGVGETQYFGPGTRLLVL.

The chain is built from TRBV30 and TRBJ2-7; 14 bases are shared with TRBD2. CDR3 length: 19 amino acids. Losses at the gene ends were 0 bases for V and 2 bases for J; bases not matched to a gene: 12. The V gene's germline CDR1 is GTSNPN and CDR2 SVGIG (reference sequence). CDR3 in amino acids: CAWSVRRTSGRYLTYEQYF. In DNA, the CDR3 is TGTGCCTGGAGTGTACGGAGGACTAGCGGGAGGTACCTTACCTACGAGCAGTACTTC. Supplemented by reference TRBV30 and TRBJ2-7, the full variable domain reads SQTIHQWPATLVQPVGSPLSLECTVEGTSNPNLYWYRQAAGRGLQLLFYSVGIGQISSEVPQNLSASRPQDRQFILSSKKLLLSDSGFYLCAWSVRRTSGRYLTYEQYFGPGTRLTVT.

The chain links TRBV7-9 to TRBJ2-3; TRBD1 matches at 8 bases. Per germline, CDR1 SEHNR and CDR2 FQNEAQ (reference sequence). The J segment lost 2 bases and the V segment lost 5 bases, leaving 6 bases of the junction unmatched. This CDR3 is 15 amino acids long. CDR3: CASSPRQGPTDTQYF. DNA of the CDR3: TGTGCCAGCAGCCCTCGACAGGGGCCCACAGATACGCAGTATTTT.

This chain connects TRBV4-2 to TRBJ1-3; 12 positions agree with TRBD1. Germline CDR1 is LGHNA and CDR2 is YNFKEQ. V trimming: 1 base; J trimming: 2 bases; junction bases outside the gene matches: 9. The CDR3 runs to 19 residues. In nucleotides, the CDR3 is TGTGCCAGCAGCCAAGCAACGGGACAGGGGGCTTGGGCTGGAAACACCATATATTTT. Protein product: CASSQATGQGAWAGNTIYF.